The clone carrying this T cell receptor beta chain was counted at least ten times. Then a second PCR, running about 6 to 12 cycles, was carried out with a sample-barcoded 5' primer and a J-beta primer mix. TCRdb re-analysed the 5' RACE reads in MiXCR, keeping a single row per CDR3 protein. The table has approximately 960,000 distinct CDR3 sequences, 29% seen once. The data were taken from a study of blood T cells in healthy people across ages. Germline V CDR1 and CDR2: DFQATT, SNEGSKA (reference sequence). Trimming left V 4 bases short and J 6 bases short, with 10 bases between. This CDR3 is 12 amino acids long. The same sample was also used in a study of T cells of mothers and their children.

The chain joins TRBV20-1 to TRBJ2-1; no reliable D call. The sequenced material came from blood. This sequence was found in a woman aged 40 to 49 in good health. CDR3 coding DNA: TGCAGTGCTACGGACGGCGGCAATGAGCAGTTCTTC. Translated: CSATDGGNEQFF.